The clone carrying this T cell receptor beta chain was counted ten times or more. This entry is derived from a study of glioma-infiltrating T cells. The iRepertoire nested amplicon-rescue multiplex PCR amplified TCR alpha and beta CDR3s from RNA. TCRdb analysed the multiplex PCR reads with MiXCR anew, one entry per CDR3 protein. The sample contains 90,000 to 100,000 distinct CDR3 sequences, around 40% of which appear only once. Germline CDR1 reads LGHNT; CDR2 reads FRNRAP. V was pared by 6 bases and J by 0 bases, with 6 bases between. The CDR3 length is 13 residues. The chain joins TRBV12-5 to TRBJ1-3, with no clear D. The sample was glioma tissue, nonneoplastic brain tissue, or PBMCs (not recorded which). This clonotype originated in a human donor with low-grade glioma or glioblastoma, undergoing nonglioma brain surgery, or in good health (not recorded which). CDR3: CASGPSSGNTIYF. The CDR3 nucleotides read TGTGCTAGTGGACCCAGCTCTGGAAACACCATATATTTT.